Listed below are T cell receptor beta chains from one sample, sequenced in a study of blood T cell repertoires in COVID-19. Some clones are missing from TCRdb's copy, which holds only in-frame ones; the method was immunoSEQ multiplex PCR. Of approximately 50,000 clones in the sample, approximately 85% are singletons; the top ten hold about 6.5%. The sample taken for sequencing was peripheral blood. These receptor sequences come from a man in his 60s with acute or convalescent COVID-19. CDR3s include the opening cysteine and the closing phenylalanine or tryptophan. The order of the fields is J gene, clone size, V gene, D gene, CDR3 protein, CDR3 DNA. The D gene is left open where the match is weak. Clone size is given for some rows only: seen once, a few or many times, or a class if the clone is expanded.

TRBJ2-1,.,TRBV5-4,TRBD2,CASATGAGGNNEQFF,TGTGCCAGCGCTACCGGGGCGGGAGGGAACAATGAGCAGTTCTTC
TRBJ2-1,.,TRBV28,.,CASSFPVNNEQFF,TGTGCCAGCAGCTTCCCGGTAAACAATGAGCAGTTCTTC
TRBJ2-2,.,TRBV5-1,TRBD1,CASSPPPGQGAWSGELFF,TGCGCCAGCAGCCCCCCTCCGGGACAGGGGGCTTGGAGCGGGGAGCTGTTTTTT
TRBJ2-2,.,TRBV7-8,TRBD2,CASSLLLTGGSTGELFF,TGTGCCAGCAGCCTTTTGTTAACGGGAGGAAGTACCGGGGAGCTGTTTTTT
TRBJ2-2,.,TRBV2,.,CASSGAGNTGELFF,TGTGCCAGCAGTGGGGCCGGGAACACCGGGGAGCTGTTTTTT
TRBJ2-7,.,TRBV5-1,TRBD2,CASSWPTSGSIYEQYF,TGCGCCAGCAGCTGGCCGACTAGCGGGAGTATATACGAGCAGTACTTC
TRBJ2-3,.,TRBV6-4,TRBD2,CASSLTSGPTDTQYF,TGTGCCAGCAGCTTAACTAGCGGACCCACAGATACGCAGTATTTT
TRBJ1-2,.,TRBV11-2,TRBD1,CASSPTGGNGYTF,TGTGCCAGCAGCCCTACAGGGGGCAATGGCTACACCTTC
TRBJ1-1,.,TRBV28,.,CASRVPGTGAEAFF,TGTGCCAGCAGGGTACCCGGGACGGGGGCTGAAGCTTTCTTT
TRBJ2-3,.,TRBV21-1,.,CASSKSGGPFDTQYF,TGTGCCAGCAGCAAATCTGGGGGCCCTTTTGATACGCAGTATTTT
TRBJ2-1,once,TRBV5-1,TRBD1,CASRSTGTGATGEQFF,TGCGCCAGCAGGTCCACCGGGACAGGCGCGACGGGTGAGCAGTTCTTC
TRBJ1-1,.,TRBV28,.,CASSLSGGTEAFF,TGTGCCAGCAGTTTATCTGGCGGCACTGAAGCTTTCTTT
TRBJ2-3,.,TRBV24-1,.,CATSDLGVPGTDTQYF,TGTGCCACCAGTGATTTAGGGGTGCCGGGCACAGATACGCAGTATTTT
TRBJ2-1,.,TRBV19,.,CASSIDLRGTFF,TGTGCCAGTAGTATAGATCTCCGGGGTACGTTCTTC